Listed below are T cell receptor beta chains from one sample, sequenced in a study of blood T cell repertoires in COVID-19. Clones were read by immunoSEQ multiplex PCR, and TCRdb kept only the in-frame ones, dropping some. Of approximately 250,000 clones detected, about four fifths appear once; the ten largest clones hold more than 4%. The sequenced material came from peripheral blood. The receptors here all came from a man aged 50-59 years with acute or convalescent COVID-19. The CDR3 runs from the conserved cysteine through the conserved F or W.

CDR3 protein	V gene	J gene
CASSLTFGTGELFF	TRBV7-3	TRBJ2-2
CASSDRNTEAFF	TRBV19	TRBJ1-1
CASSDPGGADEQFF	TRBV10-1	TRBJ2-1
CASSPRTTIIRGEQYF	TRBV19	TRBJ2-7
CASSLAGEYNEQFF	TRBV10-1	TRBJ2-1
CASSMHIGRNTEAFF	TRBV19	TRBJ1-1
CASSEAPGRGLGPLHF	TRBV6-1	TRBJ1-6
CAWSQGYEQYF	TRBV30	TRBJ2-7
CASSSPNNYGYTF	TRBV28	TRBJ1-2
CASSDRVSSYNEQFF	TRBV6-5	TRBJ2-1
CASSQGAGNTIYF	TRBV19	TRBJ1-3
CATRELAGFTGELFF	TRBV15	TRBJ2-2
CASSLGSGQVNEKLFF	TRBV27	TRBJ1-4
CASSQAGADTQYF	TRBV4-1	TRBJ2-3
CASSSEPGQGYYGYTF	TRBV11-3	TRBJ1-2
CASTPPGDQPQHF	TRBV28	TRBJ1-5
CASSFRETQYF	TRBV5-4	TRBJ2-5
CASSIGQVGEAFF	TRBV19	TRBJ1-1
CASSLGPTGQGAGNTIYF	TRBV7-8	TRBJ1-3
CASSYGTENTGELFF	TRBV7-9	TRBJ2-2
CASSDGRLDEQYF	TRBV6-1	TRBJ2-7
CASSSPGTSGETQYF	TRBV19	TRBJ2-5
CASSLQVGNQPQHF	TRBV27	TRBJ1-5
CASSKQGSSSGNTIYF	TRBV19	TRBJ1-3
CATSDLAVGQGGGVDQPQHF	TRBV24-1	TRBJ1-5
CASSLRSFNEQFF	TRBV7-3	TRBJ2-1
CASKTGTETYEQYF	TRBV10-2	TRBJ2-7
CATSGFRDRDQPQHF	TRBV24-1	TRBJ1-5
CAWKQGPYEQYF	TRBV30	TRBJ2-7
CASSYTKGAQDTQYF	TRBV6-5	TRBJ2-3
CASSITASYEQYF	TRBV19	TRBJ2-7
CASSQDFASAYNEQFF	TRBV4-1	TRBJ2-1
CASSLGQGGYEQYF	TRBV16	TRBJ2-7
CASSFPGGANVLTF	TRBV27	TRBJ2-6
CAGSEDFSGNTIYF	TRBV10-1	TRBJ1-3
CASSQAGGRAVEQYF	TRBV4-2	TRBJ2-7
CASSPWERYEQYF	TRBV18	TRBJ2-7
CAISETGGRETQYF	TRBV10-3	TRBJ2-5
CASSMTGARSNQPQHF	TRBV19	TRBJ1-5
CSVEGTSGGAYDNEQFF	TRBV29-1	TRBJ2-1
CASSPRLRTGLFF	TRBV28	TRBJ1-4
CASSLNPYRVQGAEKLFF	TRBV27	TRBJ1-4
CASSTNRGPDTQYF	TRBV5-1	TRBJ2-3
CASSPGRGRGYGYTF	TRBV18	TRBJ1-2
CASSQLAGGNEQFF	TRBV2	TRBJ2-1
CASSVPSGRYEQYF	TRBV19	TRBJ2-7
CASLVGSASTEAFF	TRBV28	TRBJ1-1
CASRALDNLHQPQHF	TRBV28	TRBJ1-5
CASAGWERGGRQYF	TRBV27	TRBJ2-7
CASSEGGYNSPLHF	TRBV2	TRBJ1-6
CASSLGQGGQPQHF	TRBV7-8	TRBJ1-5
CASRTDTNEKLFF	TRBV3-1/TRBV3-2	TRBJ1-4
CASSSGWETQYF	TRBV19	TRBJ2-5